Below are 10 T cell receptor beta chains sequenced from a single sample in a study of cytomegalovirus exposure and HLA in healthy donors. The PCR had 60 Vbeta and 13 Jbeta primers. Sequencing was performed with immunoSEQ multiplex PCR; in TCRdb, only in-frame clones are kept and a portion is missing. The sample yields hundreds of thousands of clones, around 73% seen once. The sample was PBMCs. The receptors were gathered from a male donor in good health and CMV-seronegative.

In DNA form, the CDR3 reads TGTGCCAGCAGTTATTTGAGATCGGAGGGCTACGAGCAGTACTTC. Translating gives CASSYLRSEGYEQYF. The V and J genes are TRBV6-6 and TRBJ2-5; D might be TRBD2 (6 bases). The DNA end is a closer match to TRBJ2-7, so the J assignment may be wrong. The germline V gene encodes CDR1 MNHNY and CDR2 SVGAGI (reference sequence). The CDR3 covers 15 residues.

The chain carries TRBV14 and TRBJ1-6; no firm D call. Per germline, CDR1 SGHDN and CDR2 FVKESK. This CDR3 contains 16 residues. V was pared by 0 bases and J by 0 bases, with 6 bases between. The DNA of the CDR3 is TGTGCCAGCAGCCAAGACGGGAGCTCCTATAATTCACCCCTCCACTTT. It specifies CASSQDGSSYNSPLHF.

The gene calls are TRBV7-2 and TRBJ2-2, with D maybe TRBD1 (6 bases). There are 14 residues in the CDR3. Germline CDR1 and CDR2: SGHTA and FQGNSA. Deletions cut 1 base from V and 6 bases from J, with 9 bases between. This CDR3 reads CASSLGDTPGELFF. The DNA for the CDR3 is TGTGCCAGCAGCTTAGGGGACACCCCCGGGGAGCTGTTTTTT.

CDR3 nucleotide sequence: TGTGCCAGCTCACTTAGCCCTAACTATGGCTACACCTTC. Its protein product is CASSLSPNYGYTF. The V call is TRBV18, the J call TRBJ1-2; no clear D gene. The length of the CDR3 is 13 residues. Trimming took off 4 bases at V and 0 bases at J, with 6 bases between the two ends. Germline CDR1 KGHSH, CDR2 LQKENI.

The rearrangement uses TRBV5-4 and TRBJ1-1; 9 bases line up with TRBD1. Trimming removed 4 bases from V and 4 bases from J; junction bases left unmatched: 14. Germline V CDR1 and CDR2: SGHNT, YYREEE (reference sequence). CDR3 length: 17 amino acids. This chain's CDR3 is CASSPPPPGDRVTEAFF. The CDR3 DNA sequence: TGTGCCAGCAGCCCCCCGCCTCCCGGGGACAGGGTCACTGAAGCTTTCTTT.

The V gene is TRBV29-1, the J gene TRBJ2-7; 9 bases align to TRBD2. The CDR3 covers 12 residues. Germline V gene sequence: CDR1 SQVTM, CDR2 ANQGSEA. V lost 5 bases to trimming and J lost 5 bases; unmatched junction nucleotides: 4. In nucleotides, the CDR3 is TGCAGCGTTTCGACTAGCGGTAACGAGCAGTACTTC. The encoded protein is CSVSTSGNEQYF.

The V call is TRBV19, the J call TRBJ2-1, with 10 bases fitting TRBD2. The ends lost 6 bases at V and 0 bases at J; junction bases unmatched: 11. The CDR3 runs 18 residues. Per the germline V gene, CDR1 is LNHDA and CDR2 is SQIVND (reference sequence). CDR3 DNA: TGTGCCAGTAGAGCATCAAGCGGGAGGGCCGGCTCCTACAATGAGCAGTTCTTC. Translated, it gives CASRASSGRAGSYNEQFF.

The chain carries TRBV18 and TRBJ2-1; 12 bases are shared with TRBD2. CDR3 length equals 12 residues. Germline-derived CDR1 and CDR2 are KGHSH and LQKENI. DNA of the CDR3: TGTTCCGGGACTAGCGGGTACAATGAGCAGTTCTTC. As protein: CSGTSGYNEQFF.

V gene TRBV7-3 combines with J gene TRBJ2-5, with 7 bases fitting TRBD2. Trimming cost V 4 bases and J 4 bases; bases outside gene matches: 12. Per the germline V gene, CDR1 is SGHTA and CDR2 is FQGTGA. The CDR3 covers 16 residues. CDR3 region: CASSSRGSGARETQYF. The CDR3 DNA is TGTGCCAGCAGCTCAAGGGGCAGCGGGGCTCGAGAGACCCAGTACTTC.

The chain links TRBV5-1 to TRBJ2-1; D perhaps matches TRBD2 (5 bases). The length of the CDR3 is 11 residues. Germline CDR1 SGHRS, CDR2 YFSETQ. V lost 5 bases to trimming and J lost 7 bases, with 7 bases between them. The CDR3 nucleotides are TGCGCCAGCAGGCGAGGGAATGAGCAGTTCTTC. This translates into CASRRGNEQFF.